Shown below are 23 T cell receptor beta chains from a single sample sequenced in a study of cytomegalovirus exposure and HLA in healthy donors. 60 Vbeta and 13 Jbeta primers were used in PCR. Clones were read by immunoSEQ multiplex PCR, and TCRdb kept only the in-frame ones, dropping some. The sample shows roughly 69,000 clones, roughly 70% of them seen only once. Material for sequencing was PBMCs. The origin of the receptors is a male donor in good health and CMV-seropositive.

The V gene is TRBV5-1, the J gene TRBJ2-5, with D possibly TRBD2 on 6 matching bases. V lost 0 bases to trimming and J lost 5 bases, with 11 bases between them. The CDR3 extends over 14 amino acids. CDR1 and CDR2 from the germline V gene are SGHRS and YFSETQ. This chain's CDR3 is CASSLVRGSETQYF. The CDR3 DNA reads TGCGCCAGCAGCTTGGTCCGGGGGAGTGAGACCCAGTACTTC.

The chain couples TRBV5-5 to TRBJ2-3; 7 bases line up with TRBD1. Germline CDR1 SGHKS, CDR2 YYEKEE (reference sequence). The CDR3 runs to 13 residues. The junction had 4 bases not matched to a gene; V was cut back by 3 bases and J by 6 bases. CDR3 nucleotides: TGTGCCAGCAGCTCCACAGGGGTGGATACGCAGTATTTT. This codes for CASSSTGVDTQYF. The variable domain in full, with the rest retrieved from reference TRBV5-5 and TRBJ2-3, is DAGVTQSPTHLIKTRGQQVTLRCSPISGHKSVSWYQQVLGQGPQFIFQYYEKEERGRGNFPDRFSARQFPNYSSELNVNALLLGDSALYLCASSSTGVDTQYFGPGTRLTVL.

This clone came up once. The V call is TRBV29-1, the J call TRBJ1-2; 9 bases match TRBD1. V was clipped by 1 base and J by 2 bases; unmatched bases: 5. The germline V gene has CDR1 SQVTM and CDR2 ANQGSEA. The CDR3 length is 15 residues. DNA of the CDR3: TGCAGCGTTGAAGTTCCCGGGACAGGGAACTATGGCTACACCTTC. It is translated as CSVEVPGTGNYGYTF.

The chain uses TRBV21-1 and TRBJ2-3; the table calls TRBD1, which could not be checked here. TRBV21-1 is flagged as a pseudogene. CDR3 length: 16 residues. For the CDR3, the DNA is TGTGCCAGCAGCAAAGAGAGGGGACAATACACAGATACGCAGTATTTT. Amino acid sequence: CASSKERGQYTDTQYF.

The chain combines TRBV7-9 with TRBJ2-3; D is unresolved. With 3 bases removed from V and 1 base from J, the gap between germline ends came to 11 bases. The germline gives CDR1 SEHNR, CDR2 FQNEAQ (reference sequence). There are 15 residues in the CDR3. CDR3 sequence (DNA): TGTGCCAGCAGCTTTCGACCGACACGCACAGATACGCAGTATTTT. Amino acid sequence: CASSFRPTRTDTQYF.

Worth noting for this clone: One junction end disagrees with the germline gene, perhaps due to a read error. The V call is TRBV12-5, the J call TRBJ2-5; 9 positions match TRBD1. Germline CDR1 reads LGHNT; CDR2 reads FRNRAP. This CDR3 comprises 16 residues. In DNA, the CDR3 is TGTGCTAGTGGTTCCGACAGGGGGTTTAGACAAGAGATCCAGTACTTC. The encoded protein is CASGSDRGFRQEIQYF.

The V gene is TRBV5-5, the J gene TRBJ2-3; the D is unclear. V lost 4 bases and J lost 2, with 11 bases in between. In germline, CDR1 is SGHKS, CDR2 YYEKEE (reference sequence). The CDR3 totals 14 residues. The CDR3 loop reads CASSNLGSTDTQYF. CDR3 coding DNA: TGTGCCAGCAGCAATCTAGGATCCACAGATACGCAGTATTTT.

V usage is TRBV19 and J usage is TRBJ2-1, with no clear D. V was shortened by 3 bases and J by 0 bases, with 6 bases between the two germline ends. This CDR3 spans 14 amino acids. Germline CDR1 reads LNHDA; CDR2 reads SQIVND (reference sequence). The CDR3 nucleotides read TGTGCCAGTAGTATGCTAAGCTCCTACAATGAGCAGTTCTTC. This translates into CASSMLSSYNEQFF.

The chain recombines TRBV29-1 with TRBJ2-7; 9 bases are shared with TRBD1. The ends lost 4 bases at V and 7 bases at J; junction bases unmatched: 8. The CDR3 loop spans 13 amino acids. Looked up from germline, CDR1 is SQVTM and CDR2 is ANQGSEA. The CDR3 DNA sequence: TGCAGCGTTGCCCCGGGACAGGGCCGGGAGCAGTACTTC. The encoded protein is CSVAPGQGREQYF.

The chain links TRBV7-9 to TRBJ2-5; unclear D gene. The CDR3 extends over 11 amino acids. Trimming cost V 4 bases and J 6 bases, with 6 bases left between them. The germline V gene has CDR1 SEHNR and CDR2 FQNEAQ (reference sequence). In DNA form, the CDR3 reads TGTGCCAGCAGCTCCCCTCAGACCCAGTACTTC. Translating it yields CASSSPQTQYF.

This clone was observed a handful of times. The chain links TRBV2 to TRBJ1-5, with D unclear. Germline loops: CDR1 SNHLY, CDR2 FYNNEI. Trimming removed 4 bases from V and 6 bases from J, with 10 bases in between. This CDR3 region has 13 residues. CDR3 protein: CASSGVESQPQHF. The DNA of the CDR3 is TGTGCCAGCAGTGGAGTGGAGTCTCAGCCCCAGCATTTT.

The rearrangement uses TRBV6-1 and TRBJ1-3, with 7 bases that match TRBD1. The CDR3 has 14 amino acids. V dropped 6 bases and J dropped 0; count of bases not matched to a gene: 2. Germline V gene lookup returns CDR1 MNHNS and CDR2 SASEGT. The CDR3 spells CASRGQSSGNTIYF. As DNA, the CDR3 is TGTGCCAGCAGGGGACAGAGCTCTGGAAACACCATATATTTT.

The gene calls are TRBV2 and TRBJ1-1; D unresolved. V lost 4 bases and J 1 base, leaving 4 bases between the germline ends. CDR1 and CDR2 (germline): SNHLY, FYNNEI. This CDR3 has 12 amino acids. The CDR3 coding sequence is TGTGCCAGCAGTGGGCAGAACACTGAAGCTTTCTTT. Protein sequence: CASSGQNTEAFF.

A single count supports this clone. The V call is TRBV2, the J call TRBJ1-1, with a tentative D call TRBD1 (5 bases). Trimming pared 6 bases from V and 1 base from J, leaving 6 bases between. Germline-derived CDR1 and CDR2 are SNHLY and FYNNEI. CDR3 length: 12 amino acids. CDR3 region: CASRGQNTEAFF. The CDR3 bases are TGTGCCAGCAGGGGGCAGAACACTGAAGCTTTCTTT.

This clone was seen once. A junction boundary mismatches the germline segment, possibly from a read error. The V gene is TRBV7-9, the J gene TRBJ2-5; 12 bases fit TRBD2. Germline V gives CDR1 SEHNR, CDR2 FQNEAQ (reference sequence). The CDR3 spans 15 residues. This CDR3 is CSSSLAGTSGETQYF. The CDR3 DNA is TGTTCCAGCAGCTTAGCGGGGACTAGCGGGGAGACCCAGTACTTC.

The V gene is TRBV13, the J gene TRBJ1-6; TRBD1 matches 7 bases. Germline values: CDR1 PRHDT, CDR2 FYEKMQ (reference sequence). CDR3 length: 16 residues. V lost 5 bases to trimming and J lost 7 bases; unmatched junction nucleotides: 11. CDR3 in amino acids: CASSTHGTAKNSPLHF. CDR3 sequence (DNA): TGTGCCAGCAGCACCCACGGGACAGCAAAAAATTCACCCCTCCACTTT.

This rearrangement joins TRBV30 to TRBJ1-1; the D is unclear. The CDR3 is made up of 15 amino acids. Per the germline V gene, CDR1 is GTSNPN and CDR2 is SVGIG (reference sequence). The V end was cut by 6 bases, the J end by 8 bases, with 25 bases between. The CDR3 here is CACLPQLLKRLEAFF. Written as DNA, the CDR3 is TGTGCCTGTCTTCCCCAGCTACTGAAGCGCTTGGAAGCTTTCTTT. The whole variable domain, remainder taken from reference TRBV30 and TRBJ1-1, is SQTIHQWPATLVQPVGSPLSLECTVEGTSNPNLYWYRQAAGRGLQLLFYSVGIGQISSEVPQNLSASRPQDRQFILSSKKLLLSDSGFYLCACLPQLLKRLEAFFGQGTRLTVV.

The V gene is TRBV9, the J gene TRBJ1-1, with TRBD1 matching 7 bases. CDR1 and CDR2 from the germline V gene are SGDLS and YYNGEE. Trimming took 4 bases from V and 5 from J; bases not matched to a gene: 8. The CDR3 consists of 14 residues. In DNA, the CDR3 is TGTGCCAGCAGCCCAGGGGGAAGGGGAACTGAAGCTTTCTTT. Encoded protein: CASSPGGRGTEAFF.

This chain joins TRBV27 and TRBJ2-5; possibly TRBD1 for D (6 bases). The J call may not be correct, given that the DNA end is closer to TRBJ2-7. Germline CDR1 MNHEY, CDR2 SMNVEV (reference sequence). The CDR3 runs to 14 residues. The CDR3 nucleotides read TGTGCCAGCAGTTTTAACAGGGCGGGCGGCGAGCAGTACTTC. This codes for CASSFNRAGGEQYF.

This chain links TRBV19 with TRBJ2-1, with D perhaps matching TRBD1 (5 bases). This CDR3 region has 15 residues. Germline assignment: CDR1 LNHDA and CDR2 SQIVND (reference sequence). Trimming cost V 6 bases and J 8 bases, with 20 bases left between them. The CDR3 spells CASSPDSLLGDEQFF. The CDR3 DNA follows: TGTGCCAGTAGCCCCGACAGTTTATTAGGCGATGAGCAGTTCTTC.

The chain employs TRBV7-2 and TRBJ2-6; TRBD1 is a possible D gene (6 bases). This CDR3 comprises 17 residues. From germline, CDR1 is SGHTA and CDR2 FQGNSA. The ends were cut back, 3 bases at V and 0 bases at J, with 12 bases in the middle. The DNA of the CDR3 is TGTGCCAGCAGCTTGGCGACAGGCCGCTCTGGGGCCAACGTCCTGACTTTC. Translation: CASSLATGRSGANVLTF.

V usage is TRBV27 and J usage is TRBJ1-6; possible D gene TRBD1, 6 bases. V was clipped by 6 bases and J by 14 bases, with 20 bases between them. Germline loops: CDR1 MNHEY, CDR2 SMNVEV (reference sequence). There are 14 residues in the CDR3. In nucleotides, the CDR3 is TGTGCCAGCAGCCTAATACAGGGAATTGGAACCCTCCACTTT. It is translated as CASSLIQGIGTLHF.

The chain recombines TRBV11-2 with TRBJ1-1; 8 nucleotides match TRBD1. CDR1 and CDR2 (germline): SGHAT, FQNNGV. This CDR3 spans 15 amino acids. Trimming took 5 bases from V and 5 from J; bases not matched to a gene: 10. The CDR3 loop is CASSGTTGAWTEAFF. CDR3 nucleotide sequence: TGTGCCAGCAGCGGAACGACAGGGGCTTGGACTGAAGCTTTCTTT.